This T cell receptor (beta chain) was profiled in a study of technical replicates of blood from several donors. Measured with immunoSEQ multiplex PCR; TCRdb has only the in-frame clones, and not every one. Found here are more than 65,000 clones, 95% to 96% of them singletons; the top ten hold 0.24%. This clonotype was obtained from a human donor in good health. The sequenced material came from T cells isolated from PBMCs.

This chain's CDR3 is CASSTGTGGSYEQYF. CDR3 bases: TGTGCCAGCAGTACCGGGACAGGGGGCTCCTACGAGCAGTACTTC. V is TRBV27 and J is TRBJ2-7, with 11 bases aligning to TRBD1. Trimming removed 5 bases from V and 0 bases from J; junction bases left unmatched: 3. The germline V gene has CDR1 MNHEY and CDR2 SMNVEV (reference sequence). This CDR3 has 15 amino acids.